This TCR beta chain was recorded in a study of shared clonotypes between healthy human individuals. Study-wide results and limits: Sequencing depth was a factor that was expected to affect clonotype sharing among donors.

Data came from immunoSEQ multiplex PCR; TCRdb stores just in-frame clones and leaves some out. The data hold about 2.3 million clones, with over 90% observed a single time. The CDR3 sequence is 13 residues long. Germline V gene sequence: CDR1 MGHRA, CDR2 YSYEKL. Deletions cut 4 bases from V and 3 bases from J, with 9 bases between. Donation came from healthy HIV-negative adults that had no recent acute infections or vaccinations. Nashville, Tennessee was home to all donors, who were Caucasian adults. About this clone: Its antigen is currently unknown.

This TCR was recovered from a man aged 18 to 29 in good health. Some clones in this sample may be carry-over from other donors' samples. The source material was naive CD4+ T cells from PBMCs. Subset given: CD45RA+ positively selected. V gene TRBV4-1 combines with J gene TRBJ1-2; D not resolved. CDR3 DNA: TGCGCCAGCAGCCCCCCCCTGGACTATGGCTACACCTTC. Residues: CASSPPLDYGYTF.